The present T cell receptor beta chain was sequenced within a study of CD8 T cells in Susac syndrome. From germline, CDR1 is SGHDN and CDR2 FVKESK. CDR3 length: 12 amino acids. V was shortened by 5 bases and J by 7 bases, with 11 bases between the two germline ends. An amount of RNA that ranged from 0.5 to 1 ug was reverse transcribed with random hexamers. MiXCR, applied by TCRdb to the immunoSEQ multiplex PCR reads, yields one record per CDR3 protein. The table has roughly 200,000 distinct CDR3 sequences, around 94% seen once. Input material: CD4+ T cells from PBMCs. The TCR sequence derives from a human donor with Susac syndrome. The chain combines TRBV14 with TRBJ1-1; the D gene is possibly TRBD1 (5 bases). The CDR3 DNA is TGTGCCAGCAGCACAATGCAGGGTGAAGCTTTCTTT. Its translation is CASSTMQGEAFF. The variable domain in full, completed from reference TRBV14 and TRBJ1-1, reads EAGVTQFPSHSVIEKGQTVTLRCDPISGHDNLYWYRRVMGKEIKFLLHFVKESKQDESGMPNNRFLAERTGGTYSTLKVQPAELEDSGVYFCASSTMQGEAFFGQGTRLTVV.